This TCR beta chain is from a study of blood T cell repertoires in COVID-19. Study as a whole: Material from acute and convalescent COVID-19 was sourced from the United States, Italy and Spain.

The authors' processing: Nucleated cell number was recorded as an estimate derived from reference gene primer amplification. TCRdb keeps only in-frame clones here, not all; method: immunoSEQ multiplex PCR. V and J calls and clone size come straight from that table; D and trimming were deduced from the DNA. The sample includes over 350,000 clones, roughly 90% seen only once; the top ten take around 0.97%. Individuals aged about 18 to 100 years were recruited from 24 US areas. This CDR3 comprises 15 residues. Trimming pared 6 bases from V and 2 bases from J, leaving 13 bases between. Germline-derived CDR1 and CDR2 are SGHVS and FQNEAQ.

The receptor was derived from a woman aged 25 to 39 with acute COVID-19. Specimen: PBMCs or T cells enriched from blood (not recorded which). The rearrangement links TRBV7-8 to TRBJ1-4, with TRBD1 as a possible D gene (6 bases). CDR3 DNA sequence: TGTGCCAGCAGGCAAATACAGGGTACTAATGAAAAACTGTTTTTT. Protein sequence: CASRQIQGTNEKLFF.